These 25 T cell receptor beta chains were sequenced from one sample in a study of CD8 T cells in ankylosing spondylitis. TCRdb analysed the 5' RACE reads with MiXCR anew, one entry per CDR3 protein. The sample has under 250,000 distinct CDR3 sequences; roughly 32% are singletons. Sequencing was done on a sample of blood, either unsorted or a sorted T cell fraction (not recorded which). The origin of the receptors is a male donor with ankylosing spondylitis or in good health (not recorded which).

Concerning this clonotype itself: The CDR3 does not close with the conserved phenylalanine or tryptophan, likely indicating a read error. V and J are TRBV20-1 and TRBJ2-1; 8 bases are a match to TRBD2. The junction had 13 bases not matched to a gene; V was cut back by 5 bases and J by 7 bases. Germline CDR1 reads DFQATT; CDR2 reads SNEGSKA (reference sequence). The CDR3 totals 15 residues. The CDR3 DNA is TGCAGTGCTCTTCAAAGCGGGGGTAGGCGGAATGAGCAGTTCTTG. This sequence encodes CSALQSGGRRNEQFL.

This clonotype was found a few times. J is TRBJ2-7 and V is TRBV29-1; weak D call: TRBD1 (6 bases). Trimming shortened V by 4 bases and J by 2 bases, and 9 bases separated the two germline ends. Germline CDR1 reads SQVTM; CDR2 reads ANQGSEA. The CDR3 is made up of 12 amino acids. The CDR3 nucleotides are TGCAGCGTTGTGGGGGACACCTACGAGCAGTACTTC. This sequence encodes CSVVGDTYEQYF.

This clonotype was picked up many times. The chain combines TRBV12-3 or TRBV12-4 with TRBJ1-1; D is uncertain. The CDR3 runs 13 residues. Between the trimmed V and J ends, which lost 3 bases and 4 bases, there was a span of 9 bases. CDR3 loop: CASSFGRSTEAFF. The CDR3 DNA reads TGTGCCAGCAGTTTCGGACGGAGCACTGAAGCTTTCTTT.

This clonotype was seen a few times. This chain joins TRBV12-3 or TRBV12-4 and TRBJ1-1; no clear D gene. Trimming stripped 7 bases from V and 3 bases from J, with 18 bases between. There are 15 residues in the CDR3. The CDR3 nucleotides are TGTGCCAGCACCGTAGAGGGCGCAGAGTACACTGAAGCTTTCTTT. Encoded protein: CASTVEGAEYTEAFF.

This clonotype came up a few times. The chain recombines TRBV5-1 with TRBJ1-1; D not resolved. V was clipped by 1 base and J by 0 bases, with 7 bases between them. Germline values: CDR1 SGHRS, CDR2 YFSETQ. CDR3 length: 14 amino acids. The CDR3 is CASSLWSLNTEAFF. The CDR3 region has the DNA TGCGCCAGCAGCTTGTGGTCGCTGAACACTGAAGCTTTCTTT.

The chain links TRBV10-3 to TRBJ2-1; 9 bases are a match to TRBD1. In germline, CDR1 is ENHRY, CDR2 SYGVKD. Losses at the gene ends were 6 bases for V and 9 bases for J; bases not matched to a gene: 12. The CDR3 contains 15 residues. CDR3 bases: TGTGCCATCAGACCGGGACAGGGAGACTCGAGTGAGCAGTTCTTC. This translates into CAIRPGQGDSSEQFF.

CDR3 sequence (DNA): TGTGCCATCGCCACGACAGGAGGTGAGCAGTACTTC. Its protein product is CAIATTGGEQYF. The V and J genes are TRBV10-3 and TRBJ2-7; TRBD1 is a possible D gene (6 bases). The CDR3 is made up of 12 amino acids. CDR1 is ENHRY and CDR2 is SYGVKD in the germline V gene. The V end was cut by 8 bases, the J end by 7 bases, with 15 bases between.

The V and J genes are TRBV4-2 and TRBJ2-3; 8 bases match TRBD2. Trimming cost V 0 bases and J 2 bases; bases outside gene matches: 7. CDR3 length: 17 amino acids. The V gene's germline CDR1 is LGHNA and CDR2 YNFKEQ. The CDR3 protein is CASSQESGGAFTDTQYF. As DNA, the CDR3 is TGTGCCAGCAGCCAAGAATCGGGGGGGGCATTCACAGATACGCAGTATTTT.

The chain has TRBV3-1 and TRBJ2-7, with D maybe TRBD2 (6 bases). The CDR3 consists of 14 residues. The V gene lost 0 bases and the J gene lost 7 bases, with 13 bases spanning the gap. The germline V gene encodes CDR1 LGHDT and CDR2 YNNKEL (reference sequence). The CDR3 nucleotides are TGTGCCAGCAGCCAAGAAGTTCGGGGGTGGGAGCAGTACTTC. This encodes CASSQEVRGWEQYF.

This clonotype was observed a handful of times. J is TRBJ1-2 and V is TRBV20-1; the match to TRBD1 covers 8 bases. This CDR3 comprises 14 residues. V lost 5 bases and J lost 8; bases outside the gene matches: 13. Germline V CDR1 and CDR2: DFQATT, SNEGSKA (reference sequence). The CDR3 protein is CSAGRTGPGGGYTF. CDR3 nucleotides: TGCAGTGCTGGGAGGACAGGGCCCGGAGGGGGCTACACCTTC.

The CDR3 sequence is CATSRPWEQGAMGNTIYF. CDR3 DNA sequence: TGTGCCACCAGCAGACCCTGGGAACAGGGGGCTATGGGAAACACCATATATTTT. The chain recombines TRBV2 with TRBJ1-3; 9 nucleotides align to TRBD1. Germline CDR1 SNHLY, CDR2 FYNNEI. V shed 10 bases and J 4 bases; nucleotides not matched to a gene: 20. The CDR3 covers 18 residues.

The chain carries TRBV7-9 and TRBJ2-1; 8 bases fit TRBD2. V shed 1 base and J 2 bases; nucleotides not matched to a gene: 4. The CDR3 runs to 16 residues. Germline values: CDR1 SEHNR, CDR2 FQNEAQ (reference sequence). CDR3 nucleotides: TGTGCCAGCAGCTTAGGGATAGCGGGGACCTACAATGAGCAGTTCTTC. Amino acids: CASSLGIAGTYNEQFF.

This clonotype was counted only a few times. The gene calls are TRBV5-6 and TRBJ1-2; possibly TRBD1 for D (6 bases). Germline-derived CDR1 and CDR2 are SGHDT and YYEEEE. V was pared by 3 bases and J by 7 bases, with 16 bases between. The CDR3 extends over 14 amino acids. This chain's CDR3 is CASSYQGQIFGYTF. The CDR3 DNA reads TGTGCCAGCAGCTATCAAGGACAGATCTTTGGCTACACCTTC.

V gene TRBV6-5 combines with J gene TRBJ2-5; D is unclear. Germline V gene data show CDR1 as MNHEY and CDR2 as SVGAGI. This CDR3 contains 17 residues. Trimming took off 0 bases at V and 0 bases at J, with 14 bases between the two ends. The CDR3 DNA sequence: TGTGCCAGCAGTTACTCGTGGGCCCGATCAAACCAAGAGACCCAGTACTTC. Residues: CASSYSWARSNQETQYF.

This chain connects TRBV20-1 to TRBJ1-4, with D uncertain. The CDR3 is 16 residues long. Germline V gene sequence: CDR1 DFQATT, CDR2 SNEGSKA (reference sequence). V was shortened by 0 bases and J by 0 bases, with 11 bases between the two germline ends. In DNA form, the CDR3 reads TGCAGTGCTAGAGATCTGTACGCCCCAACTAATGAAAAACTGTTTTTT. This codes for CSARDLYAPTNEKLFF.

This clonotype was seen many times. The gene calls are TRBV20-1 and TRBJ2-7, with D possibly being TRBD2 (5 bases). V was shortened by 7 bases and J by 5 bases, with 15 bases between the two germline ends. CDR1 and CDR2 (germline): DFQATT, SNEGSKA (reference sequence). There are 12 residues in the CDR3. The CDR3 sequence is CSGVTGSHEQYF. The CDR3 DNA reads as TGCAGTGGGGTGACGGGGTCCCACGAGCAGTACTTC.

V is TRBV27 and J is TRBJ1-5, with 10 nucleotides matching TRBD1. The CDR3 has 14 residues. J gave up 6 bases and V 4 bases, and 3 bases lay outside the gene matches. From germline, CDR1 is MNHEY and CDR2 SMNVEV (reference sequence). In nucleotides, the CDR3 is TGTGCCAGCAGTTCGGGACAGGGGATTCAGCCCCAGCATTTT. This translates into CASSSGQGIQPQHF.

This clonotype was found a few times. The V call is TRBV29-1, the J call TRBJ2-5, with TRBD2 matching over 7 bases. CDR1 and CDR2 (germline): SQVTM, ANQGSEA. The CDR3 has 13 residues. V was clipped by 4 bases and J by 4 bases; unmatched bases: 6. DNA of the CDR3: TGCAGCGTTGGGACTAGTCCCAGAGAGACCCAGTACTTC. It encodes CSVGTSPRETQYF.

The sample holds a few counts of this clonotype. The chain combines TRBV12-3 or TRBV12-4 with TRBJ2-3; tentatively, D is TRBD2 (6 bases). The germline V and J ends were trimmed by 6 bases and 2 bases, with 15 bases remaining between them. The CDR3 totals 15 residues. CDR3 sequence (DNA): TGTGCCAGCAGCCGCGGGACGCCACTCACAGATACGCAGTATTTT. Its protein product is CASSRGTPLTDTQYF.

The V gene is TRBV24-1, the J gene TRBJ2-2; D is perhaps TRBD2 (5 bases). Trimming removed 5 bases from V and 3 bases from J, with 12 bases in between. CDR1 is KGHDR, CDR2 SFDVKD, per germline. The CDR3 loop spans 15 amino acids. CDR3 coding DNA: TGTGCCACCAGTGGAGAGGGTCTCGACACCGGGGAGCTGTTTTTT. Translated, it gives CATSGEGLDTGELFF.

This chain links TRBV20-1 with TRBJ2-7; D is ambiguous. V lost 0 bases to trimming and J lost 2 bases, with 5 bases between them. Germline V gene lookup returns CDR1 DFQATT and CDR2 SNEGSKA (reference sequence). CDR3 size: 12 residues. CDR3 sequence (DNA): TGCAGTGCTAGAGATAACCCCTACGAGCAGTACTTC. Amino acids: CSARDNPYEQYF.

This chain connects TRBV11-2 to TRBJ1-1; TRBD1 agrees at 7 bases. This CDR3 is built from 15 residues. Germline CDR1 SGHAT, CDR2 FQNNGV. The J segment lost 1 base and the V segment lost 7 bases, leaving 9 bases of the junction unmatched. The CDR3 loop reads CASTIVGTENTEAFF. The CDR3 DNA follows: TGTGCCAGCACCATTGTCGGGACAGAGAACACTGAAGCTTTCTTT.

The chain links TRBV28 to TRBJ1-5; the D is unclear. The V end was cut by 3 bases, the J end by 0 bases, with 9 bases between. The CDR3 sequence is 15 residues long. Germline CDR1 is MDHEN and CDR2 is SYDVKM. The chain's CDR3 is CASSFPRSSNQPQHF. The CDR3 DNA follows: TGTGCCAGCAGTTTCCCCCGCAGTAGCAATCAGCCCCAGCATTTT.

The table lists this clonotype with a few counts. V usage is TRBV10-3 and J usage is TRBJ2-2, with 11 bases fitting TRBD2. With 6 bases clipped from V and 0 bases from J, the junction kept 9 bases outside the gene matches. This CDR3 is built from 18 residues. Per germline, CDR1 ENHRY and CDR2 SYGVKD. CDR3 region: CAIRSPLAGATNTGELFF. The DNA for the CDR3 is TGTGCCATCAGATCTCCACTAGCGGGGGCTACGAACACCGGGGAGCTGTTTTTT.

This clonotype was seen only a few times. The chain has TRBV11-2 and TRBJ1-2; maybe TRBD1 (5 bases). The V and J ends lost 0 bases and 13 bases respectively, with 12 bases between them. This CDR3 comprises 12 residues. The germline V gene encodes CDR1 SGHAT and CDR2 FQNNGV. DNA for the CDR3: TGTGCCAGCAGCTTAGATCGGGGGTTCTCCACCTTC. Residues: CASSLDRGFSTF.